The source of this T cell receptor (beta chain) is a study of cytomegalovirus exposure and HLA in healthy donors. A multiplex PCR was run with 60 Vbeta primers and 13 Jbeta primers. The repertoire was sequenced with immunoSEQ multiplex PCR; TCRdb's copy has only in-frame clones and lacks some. The table has roughly 97,000 clones, over 75% seen once; the top ten hold roughly 6%. This clone was counted only a few times. The CDR3 covers 19 residues. The V and J ends lost 4 bases and 0 bases, in that order; junction bases with no gene match: 12. From germline, CDR1 is MGHRA and CDR2 YSYEKL. This rearrangement joins TRBV4-1 to TRBJ1-4, with 9 positions matching TRBD1. The sequenced sample was PBMCs. This receptor was obtained from a man in his sixties in good health and CMV-seropositive. The CDR3 nucleotides are TGCGCCAGCAGCCGGGCCGGGACAGGGAGTTTTGCAACTAATGAAAAACTGTTTTTT. Translating gives CASSRAGTGSFATNEKLFF.